These 21 T cell receptor beta chains share one sample of origin, sequenced in a study of T cells in Graves' hyperthyroidism and ophthalmopathy. TCR beta CDR3 regions were amplified from RNA transcripts. The HTBI primer set served for first-round RT-PCR of the TCR CDR3. TCRdb processed the multiplex PCR reads anew with MiXCR; each CDR3 protein has one entry. The sample consists of 490,000 or so distinct CDR3 sequences, roughly 22% of them appearing once. Sequenced sample: blood. Every receptor here comes from a woman in her seventies with Graves' ophthalmopathy.

This clonotype came up a few times. The V call is TRBV7-2, the J call TRBJ2-3; D is undetermined. V lost 3 bases to trimming and J lost 0 bases, with 19 bases between them. CDR3 size: 18 residues. Germline values: CDR1 SGHTA, CDR2 FQGNSA. CDR3 residues: CASSLLRDTFASTDTQYF. The CDR3 DNA is TGTGCCAGCAGCTTGTTGCGCGATACTTTCGCTAGCACAGATACGCAGTATTTT.

This clonotype was recorded a few times. The gene calls are TRBV18 and TRBJ1-2, with 8 bases identical to TRBD1. Germline values: CDR1 KGHSH, CDR2 LQKENI. Trimming at V came to 5 bases and at J to 8 bases, leaving 4 bases not matched to a gene. CDR3 length: 12 residues. The CDR3 coding sequence is TGTGCCAGCTCAAGACAGGGGCAGGGCTACACCTTC. Its translation is CASSRQGQGYTF.

This clonotype was picked up a small number of times. The rearrangement joins TRBV28 to TRBJ1-2; 7 bases line up with TRBD1. This CDR3 has 15 amino acids. Germline values: CDR1 MDHEN, CDR2 SYDVKM. With V trimmed by 5 bases and J by 2 bases, 8 bases remained unmatched. The CDR3 DNA sequence: TGTGCCAGCAGTACGGCACAGGGGACCAACTATGGCTACACCTTC. As protein: CASSTAQGTNYGYTF.

This clonotype was counted only a few times. The chain is built from TRBV5-5 and TRBJ2-5, with a possible D match to TRBD2 (6 bases). V shed 5 bases and J shed 5 bases, with 13 bases lying between them. Germline-derived CDR1 and CDR2 are SGHKS and YYEKEE (reference sequence). The CDR3 contains 13 residues. CDR3: CASRTPGVETQYF. The CDR3 DNA reads TGTGCCAGCAGAACTCCGGGGGTGGAGACCCAGTACTTC.

This clonotype turned up a few times. CDR3 residues: CASSLVATEAYEQYF. The CDR3 nucleotides read TGTGCCAGCAGCTTGGTAGCGACAGAGGCCTACGAGCAGTACTTC. V is TRBV5-5 and J is TRBJ2-7; D may match TRBD1 or TRBD2 (5 bases each). Per the germline V gene, CDR1 is SGHKS and CDR2 is YYEKEE (reference sequence). Trimming cost V 0 bases and J 2 bases, with 12 bases left between them. This CDR3 comprises 15 residues.

This clonotype was detected ten times or more. V and J are TRBV6-5 and TRBJ2-7, with D possibly being TRBD1 or TRBD2 (5 bases each). The germline V gene encodes CDR1 MNHEY and CDR2 SVGAGI. Trimming took off 2 bases at V and 7 bases at J, with 18 bases between the two ends. There are 15 residues in the CDR3. The CDR3 is CASSYRTSATGEQYF. CDR3 coding DNA: TGTGCCAGCAGTTACAGGACAAGCGCGACGGGGGAGCAGTACTTC.

The chain employs TRBV19 and TRBJ1-2; TRBD1 agrees at 10 bases. Germline V gene lookup returns CDR1 LNHDA and CDR2 SQIVND (reference sequence). Trimming at V came to 2 bases and at J to 6 bases, leaving 9 bases not matched to a gene. CDR3 length equals 16 residues. In DNA, the CDR3 is TGTGCCAGTAGTATAACGGGGACAGGGGCCATTGATGGCTACACCTTC. The encoded protein is CASSITGTGAIDGYTF.

This clonotype appeared many times. The rearrangement links TRBV7-9 to TRBJ1-4; possible D gene TRBD1, 6 bases. Per germline, CDR1 SEHNR and CDR2 FQNEAQ (reference sequence). Trimming stripped 7 bases from V and 8 bases from J, with 20 bases between. The CDR3 has 15 amino acids. CDR3 in amino acids: CASTARRGRLEKLFF. In nucleotides, the CDR3 is TGTGCCAGCACCGCCCGGCGGGGGCGATTAGAAAAACTGTTTTTT.

This clonotype appeared many times. The gene calls are TRBV6-2 or TRBV6-3 and TRBJ2-1, with a weak D call TRBD2 (5 bases). The V gene lost 2 bases and the J gene lost 8 bases, with 10 bases spanning the gap. Germline V CDR1 and CDR2: MNHEY, SVGEGT. There are 13 residues in the CDR3. CDR3 region: CASSYPEVYEQFF. CDR3 nucleotide sequence: TGTGCCAGCAGTTACCCGGAGGTCTATGAGCAGTTCTTC.

This clonotype was seen a handful of times. V is TRBV6-1 and J is TRBJ2-2, with a tentative D call TRBD2 (6 bases). This CDR3 comprises 15 residues. V dropped 5 bases and J dropped 3 bases, with 13 bases sitting between them. Germline V CDR1 and CDR2: MNHNS, SASEGT. The DNA of the CDR3 is TGTGCCAGCAGTTGGAGGGAAGGGGACACCGGGGAGCTGTTTTTT. It encodes CASSWREGDTGELFF.

This clonotype was found a few times. The chain recombines TRBV5-1 with TRBJ2-3; tentative D call: TRBD1 (5 bases). Germline CDR1 and CDR2: SGHRS and YFSETQ. The CDR3 is 14 amino acids. Trimming cost V 4 bases and J 1 base, with 10 bases left between them. The CDR3 bases are TGCGCCAGCAGCCTGGACACCCGCACAGATACGCAGTATTTT. It yields the protein CASSLDTRTDTQYF.

This chain links TRBV5-1 with TRBJ1-2, with 9 bases fitting TRBD1. Germline V gives CDR1 SGHRS, CDR2 YFSETQ. Germline trimming cut 4 bases from V and 7 bases from J; bases unmatched to any gene: 8. The length of the CDR3 is 14 residues. CDR3 in DNA: TGCGCCAGCAGCCCTCAGACAGGGGGTGTTGGCTACACCTTC. It specifies CASSPQTGGVGYTF.

The genes are TRBV6-2 or TRBV6-3 and TRBJ1-5; 8 bases line up with TRBD1. Germline assignment: CDR1 MNHEY and CDR2 SVGEGT. V was pared by 5 bases and J by 7 bases, with 7 bases of the junction left unmatched. The CDR3 consists of 14 residues. The CDR3 nucleotides are TGTGCCAGCAGTAGGCAGGGGGCCCAACAGCCCCAGCATTTT. Encoded protein: CASSRQGAQQPQHF.

This clonotype was counted only a few times. The chain links TRBV18 to TRBJ2-7; perhaps D is TRBD1 or TRBD2 (5 bases each). Germline CDR1 KGHSH, CDR2 LQKENI. This CDR3 contains 15 residues. Trimming removed 3 bases at V and 2 bases at J, with 14 bases between. The CDR3 loop is CASSPPGRQAYEQYF. CDR3 in DNA: TGTGCCAGCTCACCCCCGGGACGACAAGCCTACGAGCAGTACTTC.

The CDR3, as DNA: TGCAGCGTTGACTTGCTCGCGAACAACCGGGGAGAGCAGTACTTC. Its protein is CSVDLLANNRGEQYF. This sequence joins TRBV29-1 and TRBJ2-7, with TRBD2 as a possible D gene (5 bases). Germline-derived CDR1 and CDR2 are SQVTM and ANQGSEA. Trimming pared 3 bases from V and 7 bases from J, leaving 22 bases between. The CDR3 spans 15 residues.

This clonotype was seen more than once but under ten times. The chain carries TRBV19 and TRBJ2-5; 7 nucleotides line up with TRBD1. Germline V gives CDR1 LNHDA, CDR2 SQIVND (reference sequence). This CDR3 has 15 residues. With V trimmed by 8 bases and J by 1 base, 10 bases remained unmatched. DNA of the CDR3: TGTGCCAGTGGGACAGCCAAAGGGGGCCAAGAGACCCAGTACTTC. It encodes CASGTAKGGQETQYF.

The rearrangement links TRBV19 to TRBJ1-5; D may be TRBD1 (5 bases). The germline V gene encodes CDR1 LNHDA and CDR2 SQIVND (reference sequence). V was cut by 2 bases and J by 3 bases, with 20 bases left in between. The CDR3 has 18 amino acids. The CDR3 DNA reads TGTGCCAGTAGTATAATCCCATCGGGGGACGGAAACAATCAGCCCCAGCATTTT. It yields the protein CASSIIPSGDGNNQPQHF.

The chain has TRBV18 and TRBJ1-5, with D possibly matching TRBD1 (5 bases). This CDR3 contains 15 residues. V was clipped by 2 bases and J by 4 bases, with 12 bases between them. Per germline, CDR1 KGHSH and CDR2 LQKENI. In DNA form, the CDR3 reads TGTGCCAGCTCACCATGGGGGGACGGGAATCAGCCCCAGCATTTT. It specifies CASSPWGDGNQPQHF.

This clonotype was recorded a few times. CDR3 sequence reads: CATITGGGSDTQYF. The CDR3 nucleotides are TGTGCCACCATAACAGGGGGCGGGTCGGATACGCAGTATTTT. V and J are TRBV6-1 and TRBJ2-3; 9 nucleotides agree with TRBD1. J was trimmed by 6 bases and V by 10 bases; bases with no gene match: 11. Germline V lookup: CDR1 MNHNS, CDR2 SASEGT. The CDR3 loop spans 14 amino acids.

This clonotype was found a few times. The chain employs TRBV6-1 and TRBJ1-5, with D maybe TRBD1 (6 bases). Germline assignment: CDR1 MNHNS and CDR2 SASEGT. V was shortened by 5 bases and J by 7 bases, with 18 bases between the two germline ends. There are 15 residues in the CDR3. This CDR3 reads CASSPQGTSNQPQHF. The CDR3 coding sequence is TGTGCCAGCAGTCCTCAGGGGACTTCGAACCAGCCCCAGCATTTT.

V usage is TRBV12-3 or TRBV12-4 and J usage is TRBJ1-3; no clear D gene. V was pared by 5 bases and J by 4 bases, with 15 bases between. This CDR3 is built from 15 residues. CDR3 amino acids: CASSLSGSAGNTIYF. CDR3 coding DNA: TGTGCCAGCAGTCTTTCCGGGTCAGCGGGAAACACCATATATTTT.